These 28 T cell receptor beta chains were sequenced from one sample in a study of T cell responses to AZD1222 COVID-19 vaccine. The protocol was immunoSEQ multiplex PCR, while the TCRdb copy is restricted to in-frame clones and leaves out a portion. The data show some 130,000 clones, under 95% seen once. The sequenced sample was peripheral blood, obtained 28 days after the second AZD1222 dose. All receptors derive from an adult who received the AZD1222 COVID-19 vaccine.

The chain has TRBV28 and TRBJ1-5; D remains unclear. The CDR3 spans 15 residues. Germline V gene data show CDR1 as MDHEN and CDR2 as SYDVKM. V lost 4 bases and J lost 2, with 12 bases in between. DNA of the CDR3: TGTGCCAGCAGTTACGGGATCAAAGGCAATCAGCCCCAGCATTTT. This translates into CASSYGIKGNQPQHF.

V is TRBV7-9 and J is TRBJ1-2; D unresolved. Deletions cut 3 bases from V and 4 bases from J, with 12 bases between. The CDR3 loop spans 14 amino acids. Germline CDR1 and CDR2: SEHNR and FQNEAQ (reference sequence). In DNA, the CDR3 is TGTGCCAGCAGCTTGGCCGGGCTCGCCTATGGCTACACCTTC. As protein: CASSLAGLAYGYTF. Full variable domain (outside the CDR3, taken from reference TRBV7-9 and TRBJ1-2): DTGVSQNPRHKITKRGQNVTFRCDPISEHNRLYWYRQTLGQGPEFLTYFQNEAQLEKSRLLSDRFSAERPKGSFSTLEIQRTEQGDSAMYLCASSLAGLAYGYTFGSGTRLTVV.

This chain joins TRBV7-9 and TRBJ1-1; the match to TRBD1 covers 8 bases. The CDR3 loop spans 14 amino acids. The J segment lost 2 bases and the V segment lost 4 bases, leaving 3 bases of the junction unmatched. The germline V gene encodes CDR1 SEHNR and CDR2 FQNEAQ (reference sequence). The chain's CDR3 is CASSSDRDNTEAFF. The DNA for the CDR3 is TGTGCCAGCAGCTCGGACAGGGATAACACTGAAGCTTTCTTT. Looking up the rest from reference TRBV7-9 and TRBJ1-1 gives the full variable domain: DTGVSQNPRHKITKRGQNVTFRCDPISEHNRLYWYRQTLGQGPEFLTYFQNEAQLEKSRLLSDRFSAERPKGSFSTLEIQRTEQGDSAMYLCASSSDRDNTEAFFGQGTRLTVV.

This chain joins TRBV27 and TRBJ2-7; 10 positions match TRBD1. This CDR3 has 13 amino acids. The germline CDR1 and CDR2 sequences are MNHEY and SMNVEV (reference sequence). Trimming took 6 bases from V and 6 from J; bases not matched to a gene: 5. This chain's CDR3 is CASRRDRGREQYF. Written as DNA, the CDR3 is TGTGCCAGCAGAAGGGACAGGGGACGCGAGCAGTACTTC.

The rearrangement joins TRBV4-1 to TRBJ2-3; 14 nucleotides match TRBD2. This CDR3 comprises 16 residues. The junction had 3 bases not matched to a gene; V was cut back by 0 bases and J by 7 bases. Germline CDR1 reads MGHRA; CDR2 reads YSYEKL. Here the CDR3 DNA reads TGCGCCAGCAGCCAAGAGGGGACTAGCGGGAGTCATACGCAGTATTTT. This encodes CASSQEGTSGSHTQYF.

This clone was observed once. The rearrangement joins TRBV7-3 to TRBJ2-5, with TRBD2 matching 8 bases. CDR1 is SGHTA, CDR2 FQGTGA, per germline. The trim removed 0 bases at V and 5 bases at J, leaving 5 bases unmatched. The CDR3 consists of 15 residues. The CDR3, as DNA: TGTGCCAGCAGCTTAACCGCGGGGGGCTGGGAGACCCAGTACTTC. Translation gives CASSLTAGGWETQYF.

The chain carries TRBV7-8 and TRBJ2-3; no definite D call. Germline V gene data show CDR1 as SGHVS and CDR2 as FQNEAQ. The length of the CDR3 is 13 residues. V lost 5 bases to trimming and J lost 6 bases, with 12 bases between them. The CDR3 coding sequence is TGTGCCAGCAGCCCAAAGAGTCCCGATACGCAGTATTTT. Residues: CASSPKSPDTQYF. Full variable domain (remainder filled in from reference TRBV7-8 and TRBJ2-3): GAGVSQSPRYKVAKRGQDVALRCDPISGHVSLFWYQQALGQGPEFLTYFQNEAQLDKSGLPSDRFFAERPEGSVSTLKIQRTQQEDSAVYLCASSPKSPDTQYFGPGTRLTVL.

V gene TRBV14 combines with J gene TRBJ1-1; D ambiguous. CDR3 length: 13 residues. CDR1 is SGHDN, CDR2 FVKESK, per germline. V was trimmed by 5 bases and J by 5 bases, leaving 12 bases between them. CDR3 coding DNA: TGTGCCAGCAGCGCGGCAGTGAGGACTGAAGCTTTCTTT. Protein product: CASSAAVRTEAFF.

This chain uses TRBV7-9 with TRBJ1-1, with D uncertain. The CDR3 extends over 14 amino acids. Germline CDR1 and CDR2: SEHNR and FQNEAQ (reference sequence). The V and J ends lost 5 bases and 0 bases respectively, with 10 bases between them. The CDR3 DNA reads TGTGCCAGCAGCCCCGGACGGTTGAACACTGAAGCTTTCTTT. Amino acid sequence: CASSPGRLNTEAFF.

The J gene is TRBJ1-5, the V gene TRBV19, with TRBD1 identical over 9 bases. Germline V CDR1 and CDR2: LNHDA, SQIVND (reference sequence). The CDR3 runs to 12 residues. After removal of 5 bases from V and 7 bases from J, the junction contained 0 bases not matched to a gene. This CDR3 is CASSDRGQPQHF. The DNA for the CDR3 is TGTGCCAGTAGTGACAGGGGGCAGCCCCAGCATTTT.

The V and J genes are TRBV18 and TRBJ1-5; D gene uncertain. The CDR3 runs to 17 residues. V lost 3 bases and J 0 bases, leaving 15 bases between the germline ends. Germline assignment: CDR1 KGHSH and CDR2 LQKENI. In DNA form, the CDR3 reads TGTGCCAGCTCACCTAGACCGGTTCTTTATAGCAATCAGCCCCAGCATTTT. Translating it yields CASSPRPVLYSNQPQHF.

The V call is TRBV7-9, the J call TRBJ1-2, with no clear D. The germline V gene has CDR1 SEHNR and CDR2 FQNEAQ (reference sequence). The CDR3 extends over 11 amino acids. The ends were cut back, 5 bases at V and 6 bases at J, with 7 bases in the middle. The CDR3: CASSPSDGYTF. Written as DNA, the CDR3 is TGTGCCAGCAGCCCGTCAGATGGCTACACCTTC.

CDR3 in amino acids: CASSLLTGAGGEAFF. For the CDR3, the DNA is TGTGCCAGCAGCCTTTTGACGGGGGCCGGCGGTGAAGCTTTCTTT. The chain recombines TRBV11-1 with TRBJ1-1; TRBD1 is a possible D gene (6 bases). The germline V gene encodes CDR1 SGHAT and CDR2 FQDESV (reference sequence). With 5 bases removed from V and 7 bases from J, the gap between germline ends came to 20 bases. The CDR3 loop spans 15 amino acids.

In DNA form, the CDR3 reads TGTGCCAGCAGTGGGTTAGGGGTTGGAAACACCATATATTTT. Amino acid sequence: CASSGLGVGNTIYF. V usage is TRBV25-1 and J usage is TRBJ1-3; maybe TRBD1 (5 bases). Germline V gene data show CDR1 as MGHDK and CDR2 as SYGVNS. Trimming took 4 bases from V and 3 from J, leaving 10 bases between them. The CDR3 contains 14 residues.

The V gene is TRBV19, the J gene TRBJ1-2, with 9 bases aligning to TRBD1. The length of the CDR3 is 14 residues. With 8 bases clipped from V and 8 bases from J, the junction kept 12 bases outside the gene matches. In germline, CDR1 is LNHDA, CDR2 SQIVND (reference sequence). Here the CDR3 reads CASLIPGQGTGYTF. CDR3 bases: TGTGCCAGTTTGATCCCGGGACAGGGAACCGGCTACACCTTC.

The V call is TRBV19, the J call TRBJ2-2; 11 bases map to TRBD2. Germline CDR1 is LNHDA and CDR2 is SQIVND (reference sequence). The CDR3 sequence is 16 residues long. With V trimmed by 7 bases and J by 6 bases, 10 bases remained unmatched. As DNA, the CDR3 is TGTGCCAGTACCGGACTAGCGGGTTCAACATCCGGGGAGCTGTTTTTT. This sequence encodes CASTGLAGSTSGELFF.

The chain carries TRBV6-2 or TRBV6-3 and TRBJ1-6; D not resolved. CDR3 size: 15 residues. Germline V gene data show CDR1 as MNHEY and CDR2 as SVGEGT. Trimming stripped 2 bases from V and 5 bases from J, with 10 bases between. The CDR3 protein is CASSYEPRNNSPLHF. The CDR3 DNA reads as TGTGCCAGCAGTTACGAGCCTCGGAATAATTCACCCCTCCACTTT.

CDR3 coding DNA: TGTGCCAGCAGCCCACAGGGGAAAGAGACCCAGTACTTC. Translating gives CASSPQGKETQYF. The J gene is TRBJ2-5, the V gene TRBV27; 7 bases agree with TRBD1. The CDR3 spans 13 residues. V trimming: 6 bases; J trimming: 3 bases; junction bases outside the gene matches: 4. The germline V gene has CDR1 MNHEY and CDR2 SMNVEV (reference sequence).

The chain combines TRBV2 with TRBJ1-2, with 9 positions matching TRBD1. CDR3 length: 16 residues. The V and J ends lost 6 bases and 0 bases, in that order; junction bases with no gene match: 8. The germline V gene encodes CDR1 SNHLY and CDR2 FYNNEI. In DNA form, the CDR3 reads TGTGCCAGCAGACTAGACAGGGGGAGTACTAACTATGGCTACACCTTC. Its protein is CASRLDRGSTNYGYTF.

This clone was counted a few times. This chain joins TRBV9 and TRBJ1-1; 11 positions agree with TRBD1. This CDR3 has 18 amino acids. V lost 0 bases to trimming and J lost 4 bases; unmatched junction nucleotides: 11. The germline CDR1 and CDR2 sequences are SGDLS and YYNGEE. This chain's CDR3 is CASSVASGTGGNPTEAFF. The CDR3 DNA reads TGTGCCAGCAGCGTAGCTTCCGGGACAGGGGGTAACCCCACTGAAGCTTTCTTT.

The chain couples TRBV18 to TRBJ2-3; 7 bases match TRBD1. This CDR3 region has 16 residues. The germline V gene has CDR1 KGHSH and CDR2 LQKENI. V was pared by 2 bases and J by 0 bases, with 5 bases of the junction left unmatched. The CDR3 sequence is CASSPSPGQSTDTQYF. The DNA for the CDR3 is TGTGCCAGCTCACCATCCCCGGGACAGAGCACAGATACGCAGTATTTT.

This chain connects TRBV19 to TRBJ2-1; D is tentatively TRBD1 or TRBD2 (5 bases each). CDR1 is LNHDA and CDR2 is SQIVND in the germline V gene (reference sequence). This CDR3 spans 13 amino acids. Trimming shortened V by 3 bases and J by 8 bases, and 11 bases separated the two germline ends. CDR3 in amino acids: CASSIGTRYEQFF. CDR3 DNA: TGTGCCAGTAGTATCGGGACCCGGTATGAGCAGTTCTTC.

This rearrangement joins TRBV7-8 to TRBJ2-3; 8 positions agree with TRBD2. Trimming removed 6 bases from V and 2 bases from J; junction bases left unmatched: 7. The V gene's germline CDR1 is SGHVS and CDR2 FQNEAQ. The CDR3 totals 15 residues. Here the CDR3 reads CASRNSGMFTDTQYF. In DNA form, the CDR3 reads TGTGCCAGCAGGAATAGCGGGATGTTCACAGATACGCAGTATTTT.

The J gene is TRBJ2-7, the V gene TRBV7-8; 11 bases are shared with TRBD2. Germline loops: CDR1 SGHVS, CDR2 FQNEAQ. After removal of 5 bases from V and 3 bases from J, the junction contained 6 bases not matched to a gene. There are 15 residues in the CDR3. CDR3 bases: TGTGCCAGCAGCCCAGGGACTAGCGGAGTCTACGAGCAGTACTTC. It translates to CASSPGTSGVYEQYF.

This rearrangement joins TRBV10-2 to TRBJ2-7, with D possibly matching TRBD1 (6 bases). Germline V gene lookup returns CDR1 WSHSY and CDR2 SAAADI. V lost 6 bases and J lost 2, with 11 bases in between. The CDR3 loop spans 13 amino acids. CDR3 sequence: CASRDRPTYEQYF. The CDR3 bases are TGCGCCAGCAGGGACAGACCCACCTACGAGCAGTACTTC.

V gene TRBV28 combines with J gene TRBJ2-7, with 8 bases lining up with TRBD2. The ends lost 7 bases at V and 4 bases at J; junction bases unmatched: 15. The germline gives CDR1 MDHEN, CDR2 SYDVKM. The CDR3 runs 16 residues. The CDR3 spells CASTQIGSGSKYEQYF. In DNA form, the CDR3 reads TGTGCCAGCACCCAAATCGGGAGCGGGAGCAAATACGAGCAGTACTTC.

The chain joins TRBV7-9 to TRBJ1-2, with D possibly matching TRBD1 (6 bases). The CDR3 runs 15 residues. Trimming left V 1 base short and J 2 bases short, with 11 bases between. The germline V gene encodes CDR1 SEHNR and CDR2 FQNEAQ (reference sequence). DNA for the CDR3: TGTGCCAGCAGCTTAGGAGCCAGGGGCAACTATGGCTACACCTTC. It yields the protein CASSLGARGNYGYTF. The full variable domain, its missing parts supplied by reference TRBV7-9 and TRBJ1-2, is DTGVSQNPRHKITKRGQNVTFRCDPISEHNRLYWYRQTLGQGPEFLTYFQNEAQLEKSRLLSDRFSAERPKGSFSTLEIQRTEQGDSAMYLCASSLGARGNYGYTFGSGTRLTVV.

The J gene is TRBJ1-4, the V gene TRBV5-6; TRBD1 matches at 7 bases. Germline V gene lookup returns CDR1 SGHDT and CDR2 YYEEEE. V lost 4 bases and J lost 4; bases outside the gene matches: 7. The CDR3 runs to 15 residues. The CDR3 region is CASSPRGQLNEKLFF. For the CDR3, the DNA is TGTGCCAGCAGCCCCCGGGGACAGCTTAATGAAAAACTGTTTTTT.